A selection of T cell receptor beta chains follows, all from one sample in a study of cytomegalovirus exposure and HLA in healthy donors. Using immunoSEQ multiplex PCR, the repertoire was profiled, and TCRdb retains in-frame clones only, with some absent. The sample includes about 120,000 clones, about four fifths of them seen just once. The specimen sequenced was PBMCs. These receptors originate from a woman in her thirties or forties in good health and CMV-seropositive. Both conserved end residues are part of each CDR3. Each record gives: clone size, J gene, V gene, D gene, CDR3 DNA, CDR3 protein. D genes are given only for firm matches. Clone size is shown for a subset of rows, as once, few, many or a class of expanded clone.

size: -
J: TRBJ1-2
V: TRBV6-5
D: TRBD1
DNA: TGTGCCAGCAGGGACAGGGGGCATAACTATGGCTACACCTTC
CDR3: CASRDRGHNYGYTF

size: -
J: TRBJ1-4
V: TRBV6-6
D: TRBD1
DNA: TGTGCCAGCACCAGAGGACAGGGGAATGAAAAACTGTTTTTT
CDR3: CASTRGQGNEKLFF

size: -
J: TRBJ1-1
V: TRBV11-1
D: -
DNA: TGTGCCAGCAGCTTGATGTCGACAGGTGAAGCTTTCTTT
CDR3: CASSLMSTGEAFF

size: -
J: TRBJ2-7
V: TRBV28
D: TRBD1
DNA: TGTGCCAGCAGTTCGACCGACAGGGGCCTCTCCTACGAGCAGTACTTC
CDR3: CASSSTDRGLSYEQYF

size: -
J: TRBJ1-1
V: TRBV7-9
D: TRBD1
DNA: TGTGCCAGCAGCGCGGGACAGAACATGAACACTGAAGCTTTCTTT
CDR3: CASSAGQNMNTEAFF

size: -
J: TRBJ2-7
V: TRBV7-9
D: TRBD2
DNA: TGTGCCAGCAGCGACTGGACTAGCGGTGATCCTTACGAGCAGTACTTC
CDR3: CASSDWTSGDPYEQYF

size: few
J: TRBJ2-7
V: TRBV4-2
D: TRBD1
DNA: TGTGCCAGCAGCCAGGCCGGGACAGACTCCTACGAGCAGTACTTC
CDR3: CASSQAGTDSYEQYF

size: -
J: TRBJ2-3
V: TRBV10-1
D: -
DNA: TGCGCCAGCAGGCGGGATAGAGGCCGGCAGTATTTT
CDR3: CASRRDRGRQYF

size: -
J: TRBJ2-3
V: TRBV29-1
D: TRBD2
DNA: TGCAGCTCCGGGACTAGGACGGATACGCAGTATTTT
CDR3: CSSGTRTDTQYF

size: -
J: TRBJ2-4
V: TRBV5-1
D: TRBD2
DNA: TGCGCCAGCGGGAATAGCGGGAGGGGCAAGTCCATTCAGTACTTC
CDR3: CASGNSGRGKSIQYF

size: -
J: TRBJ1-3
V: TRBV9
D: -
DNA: TGTGCCAGCAGCGTAGCGGGGGGGCCTGGAAACACCATATATTTT
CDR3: CASSVAGGPGNTIYF

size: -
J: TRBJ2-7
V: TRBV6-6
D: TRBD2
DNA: TGTGCCAGCAGTGGAACCGGGACTAGGGACAAGCAGTACTTC
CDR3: CASSGTGTRDKQYF

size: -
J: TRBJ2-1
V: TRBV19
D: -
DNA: TGTGCCAGTAGCCGGAGAGGGTCCTACAATGAGCAGTTCTTC
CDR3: CASSRRGSYNEQFF

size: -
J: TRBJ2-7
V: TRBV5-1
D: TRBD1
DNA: TGCGCCAGCAAGGATACCGGGACAGGGGGCCTCGAGCAGTACTTC
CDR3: CASKDTGTGGLEQYF

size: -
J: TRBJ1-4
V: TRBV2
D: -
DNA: TGTGCCAGCAGGAGATACAGGGAAACTAATGAAAAACTGTTTTTT
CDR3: CASRRYRETNEKLFF

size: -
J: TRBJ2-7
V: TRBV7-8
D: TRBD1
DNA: TGTGCCAGCACGTCCTACGGGACAGGGCCCTCCTACGAGCAGTACTTC
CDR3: CASTSYGTGPSYEQYF

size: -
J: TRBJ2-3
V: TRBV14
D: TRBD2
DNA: TGTGCCAGCAGCCGAAGCGGGAGAGGATCAGATACGCAGTATTTT
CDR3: CASSRSGRGSDTQYF

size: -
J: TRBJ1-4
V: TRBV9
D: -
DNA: TGTGCCAGCCAGGCGGGGATAACAACTAATGAAAAACTGTTTTTT
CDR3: CASQAGITTNEKLFF

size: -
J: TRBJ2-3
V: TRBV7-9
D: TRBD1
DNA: TGTGCCAGCAGCTCCACGGCCCGACCCGACAGGGCCGAAGATACGCAGTATTTT
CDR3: CASSSTARPDRAEDTQYF

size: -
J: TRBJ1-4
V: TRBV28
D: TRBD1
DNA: TGTGCCAGCGGGGACAGTGCAACTAATGAAAAACTGTTTTTT
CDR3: CASGDSATNEKLFF

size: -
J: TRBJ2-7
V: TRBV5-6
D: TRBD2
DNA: TGTGCCAGCAGCTTGGGCAATAGCGGGATGAGAGAAGGGCAGTACTTC
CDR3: CASSLGNSGMREGQYF

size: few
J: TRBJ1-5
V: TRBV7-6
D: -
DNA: TGTGCCAGCAGCTTCGGCTCCACAGGTGCAAATCAGCCCCAGCATTTT
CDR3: CASSFGSTGANQPQHF

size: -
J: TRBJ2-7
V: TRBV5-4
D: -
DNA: TGTGCCAGCAGCTTACATTCAGGGGCCGAGCAGTACTTC
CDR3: CASSLHSGAEQYF

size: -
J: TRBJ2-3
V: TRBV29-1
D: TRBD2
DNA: TGCAGCGGACTAGCGGGAGGAGGAGATACGCAGTATTTT
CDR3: CSGLAGGGDTQYF

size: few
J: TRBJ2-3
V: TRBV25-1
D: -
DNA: TGTGCCAGCAGTGAAATAGGCACAGATACGCAGTATTTT
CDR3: CASSEIGTDTQYF

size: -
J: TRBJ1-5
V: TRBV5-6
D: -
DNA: TGTGCCAGCAGCTCAACAGGGCGGGCGAGCAATCAGCCCCAGCATTTT
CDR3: CASSSTGRASNQPQHF

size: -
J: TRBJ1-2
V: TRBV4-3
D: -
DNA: TGCGCCAGCAGCCAAGATAGTGCGGGGGGCTATGGCTACACCTTC
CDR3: CASSQDSAGGYGYTF

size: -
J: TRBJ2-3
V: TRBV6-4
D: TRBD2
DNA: TGTGCCAGCAGCCGACTAGCGGGAGATCTAGATACGCAGTATTTT
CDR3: CASSRLAGDLDTQYF

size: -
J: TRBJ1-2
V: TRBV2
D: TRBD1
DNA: TGTGCCAGACAACACCAGGGGGCGGTTGGCTACACCTTC
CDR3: CARQHQGAVGYTF

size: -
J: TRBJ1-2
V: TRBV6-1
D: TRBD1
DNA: TGTGCCAGCAGCCCGGGACAGGCTGGCTACACCTTC
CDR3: CASSPGQAGYTF

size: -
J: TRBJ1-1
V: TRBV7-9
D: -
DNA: TGTGCCAGCGGCCATGGGGCGAACACTGAAGCTTTCTTT
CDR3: CASGHGANTEAFF

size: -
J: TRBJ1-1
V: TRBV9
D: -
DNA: TGTGCCAGCAGCCTTACCCGAGTGAACACTGAAGCTTTCTTT
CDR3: CASSLTRVNTEAFF

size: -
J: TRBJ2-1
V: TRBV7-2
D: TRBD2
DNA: TGTGCCAGCAGCCCCACGTGGACCCTAGCGGCCCCCACCAATGAGCAGTTCTTC
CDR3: CASSPTWTLAAPTNEQFF

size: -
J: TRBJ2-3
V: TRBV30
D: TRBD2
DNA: TGTGCCTGGAGTGTCCTAGCGGGTAGCACAGATACGCAGTATTTT
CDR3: CAWSVLAGSTDTQYF

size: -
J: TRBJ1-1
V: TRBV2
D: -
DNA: TGTGCCAGCAGTGATGGGGAGGGGCTGAACACTGAAGCTTTCTTT
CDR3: CASSDGEGLNTEAFF

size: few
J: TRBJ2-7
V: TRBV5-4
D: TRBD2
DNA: TGTGCCAGCAGCCGCAATGGCGGGAGTACGTACGAGCAGTACTTC
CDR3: CASSRNGGSTYEQYF

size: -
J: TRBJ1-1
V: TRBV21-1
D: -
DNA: TGTGCCAGCAGCATCCGGACAGGGCCCACTGAAGCTTTCTTT
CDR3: CASSIRTGPTEAFF

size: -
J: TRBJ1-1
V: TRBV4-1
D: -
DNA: TGCGCCAGCAGCCAAGGAGTATTGAACACTGAAGCTTTCTTT
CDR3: CASSQGVLNTEAFF

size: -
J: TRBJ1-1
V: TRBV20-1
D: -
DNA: TGCAGTGCTAAGTTTTACGGTGAAGCTTTCTTT
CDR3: CSAKFYGEAFF

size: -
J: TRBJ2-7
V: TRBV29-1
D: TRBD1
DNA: TGCAGCGTCTTTGGGACAGGGGCCTACGAGCAGTACTTC
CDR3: CSVFGTGAYEQYF

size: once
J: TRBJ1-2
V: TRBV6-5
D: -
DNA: TGTGCCAGCAGTTACATCGTAACAGGGTCCTATGGCTACACCTTC
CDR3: CASSYIVTGSYGYTF

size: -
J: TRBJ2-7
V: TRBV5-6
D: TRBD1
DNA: TGTGCCAGCAGCTCGGGACAGGGGTACTACGAGCAGTACTTC
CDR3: CASSSGQGYYEQYF

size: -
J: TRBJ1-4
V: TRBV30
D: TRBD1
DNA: TGTGCCTGGAGTCCCGACAGGGTCGGTGAAAAACTGTTTTTT
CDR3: CAWSPDRVGEKLFF

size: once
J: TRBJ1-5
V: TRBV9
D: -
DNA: TGTGCCAGCAGCGTAGACGGGTTCGGCAATCAGCCCCAGCATTTT
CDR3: CASSVDGFGNQPQHF

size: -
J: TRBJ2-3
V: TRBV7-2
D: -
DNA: TGTGCCAGCCGCAGGGTTAGCACAGATACGCAGTATTTT
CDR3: CASRRVSTDTQYF

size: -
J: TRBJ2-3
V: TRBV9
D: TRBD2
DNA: TGTGCCAGCAGCGTAGACCCCGGACTAGCGGGATATTCCACAGATACGCAGTATTTT
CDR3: CASSVDPGLAGYSTDTQYF

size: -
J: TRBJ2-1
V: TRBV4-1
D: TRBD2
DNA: TGCGCCAGCAGCCAATGGCTAGCGGGAAGGCGTGAGCAGTTCTTC
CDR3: CASSQWLAGRREQFF

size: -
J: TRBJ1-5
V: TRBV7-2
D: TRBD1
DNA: TGTGCCAGCAGCTTACAGGGGGCTTATCAGCCCCAGCATTTT
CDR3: CASSLQGAYQPQHF

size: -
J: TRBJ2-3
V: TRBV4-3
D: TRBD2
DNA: TGCGCCAGCAGCCAAGTGCCTAGCGGGAGTGTAGATACGCAGTATTTT
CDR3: CASSQVPSGSVDTQYF

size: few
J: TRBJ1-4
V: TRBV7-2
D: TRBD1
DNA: TGTGCCAGCAGCTGGACAGGGGGCACTAATGAAAAACTGTTTTTT
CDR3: CASSWTGGTNEKLFF

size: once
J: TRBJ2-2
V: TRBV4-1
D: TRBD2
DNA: TGCGCCAGCAGCCAAGTGATAATAGCGGGAGCCGACACCGGGGAGCTGTTTTTT
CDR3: CASSQVIIAGADTGELFF

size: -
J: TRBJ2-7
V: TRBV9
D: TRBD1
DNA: TGTGCCAGCAGCCTCCTGGACAGGGGGCTCGAGCAGTACTTC
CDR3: CASSLLDRGLEQYF